The rows below give T cell receptor beta chains drawn from one sample of a study of cytomegalovirus exposure and HLA in healthy donors. Method: immunoSEQ multiplex PCR; TCRdb's copy keeps in-frame clones and lacks some. Its clone listing holds about 140,000 clones. Sequences were obtained from PBMCs. The receptors come from a woman under 30 in good health and CMV-seronegative. CDR3s include the opening cysteine and the closing phenylalanine or tryptophan. D genes are given only for firm matches. Rows may omit the clone size; those that give it use once, few, many or a size class.

CASSVPHGTGDEKLFF,TGTGCCAGCAGTGTACCCCACGGGACAGGGGATGAAAAACTGTTTTTT,TRBV6-1,-,TRBD1,TRBJ1-4
CASSQGTAPYSNQPQHF,TGTGCCAGCAGCCAAGGGACAGCCCCTTATAGCAATCAGCCCCAGCATTTT,TRBV2,-,TRBD1,TRBJ1-5
CATSPVGRLYEQYF,TGTGCCACCAGCCCCGTGGGGAGATTGTACGAGCAGTACTTC,TRBV15,-,-,TRBJ2-7
CATTGTGGGYTF,TGTGCCACTACAGGGACAGGAGGCGGCTACACCTTC,TRBV25-1,-,TRBD1,TRBJ1-2
CASSITGASGANVLTF,TGCGCCAGCAGCATTACAGGGGCCTCTGGGGCCAACGTCCTGACTTTC,TRBV5-1,-,TRBD1,TRBJ2-6
CASSLVLAGGGSIPQYF,TGCGCCAGCAGCTTGGTTCTAGCGGGAGGAGGGTCAATTCCGCAGTATTTT,TRBV5-1,-,TRBD2,TRBJ2-3
CASSSTGSPPAQYF,TGTGCCAGCAGCTCGACAGGGTCACCGCCGGCCCAGTACTTC,TRBV7-2,-,TRBD1,TRBJ2-5
CASSQDLLEQYF,TGTGCCAGCAGCCAAGACCTCCTAGAGCAGTATTTT,TRBV14,-,-,TRBJ2-3
CASSSGLAVRNEQFF,TGTGCCAGCAGTTCGGGACTAGCGGTCAGGAATGAGCAGTTCTTC,TRBV6-5,-,TRBD2,TRBJ2-1
CASSSKLGLFF,TGTGCCAGCAGCTCCAAACTAGGACTGTTTTTT,TRBV7-4,-,-,TRBJ1-4
CASSQRTRTQYF,TGTGCCAGCAGCCAGAGGACACGTACGCAGTATTTT,TRBV14,-,-,TRBJ2-3
CASSRDRDEKLFF,TGTGCCAGCAGTAGGGACAGGGACGAAAAACTGTTTTTT,TRBV6-5,-,TRBD1,TRBJ1-4
CASSLGVGSGRAKNIQYF,TGCGCCAGCAGCTTGGGAGTTGGTAGCGGGAGAGCCAAAAACATTCAGTACTTC,TRBV5-1,-,TRBD2,TRBJ2-4
CASSIDGRSAYNEQFF,TGTGCCAGTAGTATAGACGGGAGGTCCGCCTACAATGAGCAGTTCTTC,TRBV19,-,TRBD2,TRBJ2-1
CASSPVAPRNEQFF,TGTGCCAGCAGCCCAGTAGCCCCTCGGAATGAGCAGTTCTTC,TRBV5-4,-,-,TRBJ2-1
CASASTGLGNTIYF,TGTGCCAGCGCATCAACAGGGTTGGGAAACACCATATATTTT,TRBV28,-,-,TRBJ1-3
CASSDTGNYGYTF,TGTGCCAGCAGTGATACAGGGAACTATGGCTACACCTTC,TRBV6-5,-,-,TRBJ1-2
CASTAQMDTGELFF,TGTGCCAGTACTGCCCAGATGGACACCGGGGAGCTGTTTTTT,TRBV19,-,-,TRBJ2-2
CASSSLAGGQETQYF,TGCGCCAGCAGTTCGCTAGCGGGAGGCCAAGAGACCCAGTACTTC,TRBV5-1,-,TRBD2,TRBJ2-5
CASSRRWTSPSSTQYF,TGTGCCAGCAGCAGGCGTTGGACTTCGCCCTCTTCTACGCAGTATTTT,TRBV5-6,-,-,TRBJ2-3
CASSSLGTGYEQYF,TGTGCCAGCAGTTCCCTTGGGACTGGCTACGAGCAGTACTTC,TRBV6-5,-,-,TRBJ2-7
CASSLYMNTEAFF,TGTGCCAGCAGCTTATATATGAACACTGAAGCTTTCTTT,TRBV7-3,-,-,TRBJ1-1
CASSAASGRAYNEQFF,TGCGCCAGCAGCGCCGCTAGCGGGAGGGCCTACAATGAGCAGTTCTTC,TRBV5-1,-,TRBD2,TRBJ2-1
CASTRDSGRFTDTQYF,TGTGCCAGCACCCGGGATAGCGGGAGGTTCACAGATACGCAGTATTTT,TRBV5-6,-,TRBD2,TRBJ2-3
CASSRGWLALYNEQFF,TGTGCCAGCAGCCGTGGATGGCTAGCGTTATACAATGAGCAGTTCTTC,TRBV5-6,-,-,TRBJ2-1
CASWGLAGANEQFF,TGCGCCAGCTGGGGACTAGCGGGAGCCAATGAGCAGTTCTTC,TRBV10-2,-,TRBD2,TRBJ2-1
CATSRALLAGSYNEQFF,TGTGCCACCAGCAGAGCCCTACTAGCGGGCTCCTACAATGAGCAGTTCTTC,TRBV15,-,TRBD2,TRBJ2-1
CAISGGLAGVETQYF,TGTGCCATCAGCGGCGGACTAGCGGGAGTAGAGACCCAGTACTTC,TRBV10-3,-,TRBD2,TRBJ2-5
CASSSRLAGGRYQETQYF,TGTGCCAGCAGCTCTCGACTAGCGGGAGGACGGTACCAAGAGACCCAGTACTTC,TRBV7-2,-,TRBD2,TRBJ2-5
CASKGTSGSGELFF,TGTGCCAGTAAAGGGACTAGCGGGTCCGGGGAGCTGTTTTTT,TRBV7-6,-,TRBD2,TRBJ2-2
CASSSLSGYNEQFF,TGTGCCAGCAGCTCGTTATCGGGATACAATGAGCAGTTCTTC,TRBV7-3,-,-,TRBJ2-1
CASSPDSLFSGANVLTF,TGTGCCAGCAGTCCGGACAGCCTCTTCTCTGGGGCCAACGTCCTGACTTTC,TRBV7-6,-,-,TRBJ2-6
CASSPLGQFYGYTF,TGTGCCAGCAGCCCCTTGGGACAATTCTATGGCTACACCTTC,TRBV7-9,-,-,TRBJ1-2
CASSPQSGSPETQYF,TGTGCCAGTAGTCCTCAAAGCGGATCTCCGGAGACCCAGTACTTC,TRBV19,-,-,TRBJ2-5
CASSPDAGFNGLGQYF,TGTGCCAGCAGCCCGGACGCAGGGTTTAACGGGCTGGGGCAGTACTTC,TRBV11-2,-,-,TRBJ2-7
CASSSGTITYNEQFF,TGTGCCAGCAGCTCCGGGACAATCACCTACAATGAGCAGTTCTTC,TRBV5-8,-,-,TRBJ2-1
CASSLPGAPEKLFF,TGTGCCAGCAGTTTACCAGGGGCGCCTGAAAAACTGTTTTTT,TRBV27,-,-,TRBJ1-4
CASSFIGGVETQYF,TGTGCCAGCAGCTTTATAGGGGGGGTGGAGACCCAGTACTTC,TRBV11-2,-,-,TRBJ2-5
CASSFKRERYNEQFF,TGTGCCAGCAGTTTTAAGCGGGAGAGGTACAATGAGCAGTTCTTC,TRBV2,-,TRBD2,TRBJ2-1
CASSDQPGNYGYTF,TGTGCCAGCAGTGACCAACCAGGGAACTATGGCTACACCTTC,TRBV6-4,-,-,TRBJ1-2
CASRRELTLRNEKLFF,TGTGCCAGCAGACGAGAGCTGACTCTTCGTAATGAAAAACTGTTTTTT,TRBV7-8,-,-,TRBJ1-4
CASSVGLAGGRIPQETQYF,TGTGCCAGCAGCGTTGGACTAGCGGGAGGCCGAATCCCTCAAGAGACCCAGTACTTC,TRBV9,-,TRBD2,TRBJ2-5
CASSVDRAYNEQFF,TGTGCCAGCAGTGTCGACAGAGCTTACAATGAGCAGTTCTTC,TRBV6-1,-,-,TRBJ2-1
CASSGSGSSYNEQFF,TGTGCCAGCAGTGGTAGCGGGAGCTCCTACAATGAGCAGTTCTTC,TRBV2,-,TRBD2,TRBJ2-1
CASSIYLAGTTDTQYF,TGTGCCAGCAGCATTTACCTAGCGGGGACCACAGATACGCAGTATTTT,TRBV7-9,-,TRBD2,TRBJ2-3
CATSLRGREQYF,TGTGCCACCTCGCTCAGGGGGCGCGAGCAGTACTTC,TRBV19,-,TRBD1,TRBJ2-7
CASSLGGYSNQPQHF,TGTGCCAGCAGCTTAGGCGGTTATAGCAATCAGCCCCAGCATTTT,TRBV11-2,-,-,TRBJ1-5
CASQRGSTNEKLFF,TGTGCCAGCCAGCGGGGATCAACTAATGAAAAACTGTTTTTT,TRBV2,-,-,TRBJ1-4
CASRQGFAEKLFF,TGTGCCAGCAGACAGGGATTTGCTGAAAAACTGTTTTTT,TRBV6-5,-,-,TRBJ1-4
CASSPGGRSTDTQYF,TGTGCCAGCAGCCCCGGGGGGCGGAGCACAGATACGCAGTATTTT,TRBV11-2,-,-,TRBJ2-3
CASSVAMTSGAGGQFF,TGTGCCAGCAGCGTAGCTATGACTAGCGGGGCGGGCGGGCAGTTCTTC,TRBV9,-,TRBD2,TRBJ2-1
CASRDFARSSYNEQFF,TGTGCCAGCAGGGATTTCGCGAGGAGCTCCTACAATGAGCAGTTCTTC,TRBV7-2,-,-,TRBJ2-1
CASSQEVGSGANVLTF,TGCGCCAGCAGCCAAGAGGTCGGCTCTGGGGCCAACGTCCTGACTTTC,TRBV4-3,medium-sized,-,TRBJ2-6
CASSPGQLDPNYGYTF,TGTGCCAGCAGCCCTGGACAGCTCGACCCTAACTATGGCTACACCTTC,TRBV11-2,-,-,TRBJ1-2
CASSELISGSYNEQFF,TGTGCCAGCAGTGAATTGATTAGCGGGAGCTACAATGAGCAGTTCTTC,TRBV6-1,-,TRBD2,TRBJ2-1
CATSIGQGNVNTIYF,TGTGCCACCAGCATCGGACAGGGGAACGTGAACACCATATATTTT,TRBV15,-,TRBD1,TRBJ1-3
CASRDVGENEQFF,TGTGCCAGCAGGGACGTCGGGGAGAATGAGCAGTTCTTC,TRBV2,-,-,TRBJ2-1